Each of the 6 T cell receptor beta chains below was sequenced from the same sample in a study of STAT5B mutations in CD4+ large granular lymphocyte leukemia (dated by TCRdb to between 2020 and 2023). To prepare the library, the immunoSEQ multiplex PCR assay was applied. TCRdb carries this immuneACCESS record with in-frame sequences only. Its versions omit some clonotypes, under half of them owing to an unresolved V gene in the studies checked, with the rest unexplained. Counted in this sample were 31,000 or so clones; approximately 73% of them appeared once. Approximately 2% of the sample belongs to the ten largest clones. Sequenced input: CD4+ T cells from blood buffy coats. The receptors were sampled from a human donor in good health.

The genes are TRBV4-3 and TRBJ2-7, with a weak D call TRBD1 (8 bases). V was shortened by 1 base and J by 6 bases, with 16 bases between the two germline ends. Germline V gene data show CDR1 as LGHNA and CDR2 as YSLEER. This CDR3 has 15 residues. CDR3 loop: CASSQVSNRGGEQYF. The CDR3 bases are TGCGCCAGCAGCCAAGTCAGCAACAGGGGGGGCGAGCAGTACTTC.

The V call is TRBV19, the J call TRBJ2-7; D is ambiguous. CDR3 length: 13 amino acids. Germline CDR1 and CDR2: LNHDA and SQIVND (reference sequence). The V end lost 3 bases, the J end lost 3 bases, and 9 bases lay between the germline ends. This CDR3 reads CASSIGQYYEQYF. CDR3 in DNA: TGTGCCAGTAGTATTGGGCAGTACTACGAGCAGTACTTC.

This clone has a single count. The chain uses TRBV4-1 and TRBJ1-1, with TRBD1 as a possible D gene (5 bases). The CDR3 is made up of 16 amino acids. Germline lookup yields CDR1 MGHRA and CDR2 YSYEKL. Trimming took off 2 bases at V and 1 base at J, with 14 bases between the two ends. The CDR3 DNA reads as TGCGCCAGCAGCCAACCACTCGTTGGGGGGAACACTGAAGCTTTCTTT. Amino acid sequence: CASSQPLVGGNTEAFF.

This clone was recorded a few times. This chain joins TRBV28 and TRBJ1-5; no clear D gene. Germline assignment: CDR1 MDHEN and CDR2 SYDVKM. CDR3 length: 14 amino acids. Trimming removed 3 bases from V and 3 bases from J, with 9 bases in between. Here the CDR3 DNA reads TGTGCCAGCAGTTTGGTTCAGATCAATCAGCCCCAGCATTTT. Translating it yields CASSLVQINQPQHF. Complete variable domain (other parts from reference TRBV28 and TRBJ1-5): DVKVTQSSRYLVKRTGEKVFLECVQDMDHENMFWYRQDPGLGLRLIYFSYDVKMKEKGDIPEGYSVSREKKERFSLILESASTNQTSMYLCASSLVQINQPQHFGDGTRLSIL.

In DNA form, the CDR3 reads TGTGCCAGCAAAGCGGGAGGGCGTATGAGTGACGAGCAGTACTTC. It translates to CASKAGGRMSDEQYF. The chain recombines TRBV5-4 with TRBJ2-7; 10 bases are shared with TRBD2. Trimming removed 6 bases from V and 5 bases from J; junction bases left unmatched: 11. The germline V gene encodes CDR1 SGHNT and CDR2 YYREEE (reference sequence). There are 15 residues in the CDR3.

The rearrangement uses TRBV28 and TRBJ1-4; no clear D gene. Trimming removed 6 bases from V and 1 base from J, with 9 bases in between. Germline assignment: CDR1 MDHEN and CDR2 SYDVKM. The CDR3 runs to 14 residues. CDR3: CASRLGVTNEKLFF. For the CDR3, the DNA is TGTGCCAGCAGACTTGGGGTAACTAATGAAAAACTGTTTTTT.